A single TCR beta chain is shown here with its context. What it binds is unknown. Blood CD4+ CD25-high CD127-low regulatory T cells supplied the genomic DNA template. The record originates from a study of regulatory and conventional T cells in RAG deficiency. The table came from immunoSEQ multiplex PCR; TCRdb's copy has only in-frame clones and leaves some out. The sample yields roughly 7,800 clones, 80% to 95% seen once. Findings and limits, study-wide: Shorter CDR3s in all patient subsets; >90% Treg-Tconv overlap in Omenn.

The sample was also reused in another study, on regulatory T cells. As that report states: Amplification used 52 TRBV primers and 13 TRBJ primers.

The specimen was CD127- CD25+ CD4+ Tregs sorted from blood. This sequence originates from a human donor in good health.

CDR3 DNA: TGCGCCAGCAGCTTGTCACCCGGGTCGGCCAAAAACATTCAGTACTTC. Amino acids: CASSLSPGSAKNIQYF. This chain joins TRBV5-1 and TRBJ2-4, with D uncertain. V was shortened by 1 base and J by 1 base, with 12 bases between the two germline ends. This CDR3 region has 16 residues. The germline gives CDR1 SGHRS, CDR2 YFSETQ.